One sample yielded the 19 T cell receptor beta chains listed below, sequenced in a study of cytotoxic CD8 clonotypes in ibrutinib-treated CLL. Clones were sequenced by immunoSEQ multiplex PCR, and TCRdb holds only the in-frame ones, with some missing. The sample includes approximately 80,000 clones, about 86% of them seen just once. The sequenced sample was PBMCs, obtained before ibrutinib treatment. The receptors were sampled from a human donor with chronic lymphocytic leukemia.

This chain uses TRBV6-6 with TRBJ2-5, with a tentative D call TRBD2 (6 bases). Per germline, CDR1 MNHNY and CDR2 SVGAGI (reference sequence). The V end was cut by 2 bases, the J end by 0 bases, with 10 bases between. This CDR3 has 15 residues. DNA for the CDR3: TGTGCCAGCAGTTACCAAGCGGGCAACCAAGAGACCCAGTACTTC. Encoded protein: CASSYQAGNQETQYF.

This clone came up once. V and J are TRBV18 and TRBJ2-7; 9 bases are shared with TRBD2. Germline V lookup: CDR1 KGHSH, CDR2 LQKENI. Losses at the gene ends were 0 bases for V and 5 bases for J; bases not matched to a gene: 8. The CDR3 totals 16 residues. The CDR3 nucleotides are TGTGCCAGCTCACCACCCCGGGGTAGCGGGAGCCACGAGCAGTACTTC. Residues: CASSPPRGSGSHEQYF. Variable domain in full (rest from reference TRBV18 and TRBJ2-7): NAGVMQNPRHLVRRRGQEARLRCSPMKGHSHVYWYRQLPEEGLKFMVYLQKENIIDESGMPKERFSAEFPKEGPSILRIQQVVRGDSAAYFCASSPPRGSGSHEQYFGPGTRLTVT.

The rearrangement links TRBV19 to TRBJ1-2; D is perhaps TRBD1 (5 bases). Trimming pared 2 bases from V and 5 bases from J, leaving 9 bases between. The CDR3 is 13 residues long. The V gene's germline CDR1 is LNHDA and CDR2 SQIVND (reference sequence). This CDR3 reads CASSIPTVYGYTF. CDR3 bases: TGTGCCAGTAGTATACCGACAGTTTATGGCTACACCTTC.

The gene calls are TRBV13 and TRBJ2-1; 9 bases agree with TRBD2. V lost 7 bases to trimming and J lost 2 bases; unmatched junction nucleotides: 9. This CDR3 is 16 amino acids long. CDR1 and CDR2 (germline): PRHDT, FYEKMQ (reference sequence). The CDR3 is CASMLSGRGTYNEQFF. The CDR3 region has the DNA TGTGCCAGCATGCTTAGCGGGAGAGGCACCTACAATGAGCAGTTCTTC.

Here the CDR3 DNA reads TGTGCCAGCAGGGCCCTAAACAGGGATCGCGGCTACACCTTC. Protein: CASRALNRDRGYTF. The chain carries TRBV6-1 and TRBJ1-2; TRBD1 is a possible D gene (6 bases). V was shortened by 6 bases and J by 8 bases, with 19 bases between the two germline ends. Germline V CDR1 and CDR2: MNHNS, SASEGT. The CDR3 consists of 14 residues.

This clone was recorded a few times. The CDR3 loop is CAIQSGSTDTQYF. Here the CDR3 DNA reads TGTGCCATCCAGTCCGGAAGCACAGATACGCAGTATTTT. The V and J genes are TRBV10-3 and TRBJ2-3, with D hard to call. Per the germline V gene, CDR1 is ENHRY and CDR2 is SYGVKD. V was shortened by 8 bases and J by 0 bases, with 9 bases between the two germline ends. There are 13 residues in the CDR3.

The chain links TRBV12-2 to TRBJ1-1; the table's D call of TRBD1 was not tested on the DNA. TRBV12-2 is assigned pseudogene status. This CDR3 spans 15 amino acids. Written as DNA, the CDR3 is TGTGCAAGTCGCTCACAAATACAGAGAAGCACTGAAGCTTTCTTT. It yields the protein CASRSQIQRSTEAFF.

This clone has only a few counts. V gene TRBV7-3 combines with J gene TRBJ1-1; weak D call: TRBD1 (5 bases). Trimming took off 5 bases at V and 1 base at J, with 14 bases between the two ends. The CDR3 has 15 residues. Per the germline V gene, CDR1 is SGHTA and CDR2 is FQGTGA. The CDR3 protein is CASSPKGLQNTEAFF. Here the CDR3 DNA reads TGTGCCAGCAGCCCAAAGGGACTGCAGAACACTGAAGCTTTCTTT.

CDR3 in DNA: TGTGCCAGCAGTTCCCTCACTAGCGGGAGCTCCTACGAGCAGTACTTC. It translates to CASSSLTSGSSYEQYF. V and J are TRBV6-5 and TRBJ2-7; TRBD2 matches 11 bases. The J segment lost 0 bases and the V segment lost 4 bases, leaving 5 bases of the junction unmatched. This CDR3 contains 16 residues. CDR1 MNHEY and CDR2 SVGAGI come from the germline V gene.

The sample holds one count of this clone. The chain employs TRBV19 and TRBJ2-7; D unclear. From germline, CDR1 is LNHDA and CDR2 SQIVND (reference sequence). The CDR3 has 14 amino acids. V gave up 4 bases and J gave up 2 bases, with 12 bases separating them. The DNA for the CDR3 is TGTGCCAGTAGTAGCAGCGCGAGACCCTACGAGCAGTACTTC. Translation: CASSSSARPYEQYF. Together with reference TRBV19 and TRBJ2-7, the CDR3 gives the full variable domain: DGGITQSPKYLFRKEGQNVTLSCEQNLNHDAMYWYRQDPGQGLRLIYYSQIVNDFQKGDIAEGYSVSREKKESFPLTVTSAQKNPTAFYLCASSSSARPYEQYFGPGTRLTVT.

The rearrangement joins TRBV6-4 to TRBJ2-7, with a possible D match to TRBD2 (6 bases). This CDR3 comprises 15 residues. CDR1 and CDR2 from the germline V gene are MRHNA and SNTAGT. Trimming stripped 6 bases from V and 1 base from J, with 16 bases between. This chain's CDR3 is CASRWRGTRSYEQYF. The CDR3 DNA follows: TGTGCCAGCAGGTGGCGGGGTACCCGATCCTACGAGCAGTACTTC.

The chain is built from TRBV2 and TRBJ1-2; TRBD1 matches at 7 bases. J lost 7 bases, V lost 10 bases, and 9 bases had no gene match. The CDR3 sequence is 12 residues long. Germline V gene data show CDR1 as SNHLY and CDR2 as FYNNEI. Here the CDR3 reads CATTGDSAGYTF. The CDR3 nucleotides read TGTGCCACCACAGGGGATAGTGCTGGCTACACCTTC.

The chain couples TRBV15 to TRBJ1-5; weak D call: TRBD1 (6 bases). The V gene's germline CDR1 is LNHNV and CDR2 YYDKDF (reference sequence). With 3 bases removed from V and 7 bases from J, the gap between germline ends came to 16 bases. The CDR3 has 15 residues. The CDR3 protein is CATSRGAQGGQPQHF. CDR3 coding DNA: TGTGCCACCAGCAGGGGGGCACAGGGAGGGCAGCCCCAGCATTTT.

The table lists this clone with a few counts. The chain employs TRBV4-3 and TRBJ2-5; 10 positions match TRBD2. The CDR3 extends over 16 amino acids. With 1 base clipped from V and 5 bases from J, the junction kept 7 bases outside the gene matches. Germline-derived CDR1 and CDR2 are LGHNA and YSLEER. In DNA form, the CDR3 reads TGCGCCAGCAGCCAAGGGCTAGCGGGAGCGGCTGAGACCCAGTACTTC. Translation: CASSQGLAGAAETQYF.

The rearrangement joins TRBV27 to TRBJ2-7; no clear D. The germline V gene has CDR1 MNHEY and CDR2 SMNVEV (reference sequence). V was pared by 5 bases and J by 3 bases, with 14 bases between. This CDR3 has 14 amino acids. The CDR3 region is CASSHLGADYEQYF. The CDR3 DNA sequence: TGTGCCAGCAGTCACTTGGGTGCCGACTACGAGCAGTACTTC.

The chain joins TRBV6-1 to TRBJ2-1; the match to TRBD2 covers 9 bases. Germline CDR1 and CDR2: MNHNS and SASEGT. This CDR3 contains 15 residues. The ends lost 7 bases at V and 4 bases at J; junction bases unmatched: 8. The CDR3 region has the DNA TGTGCCAGCAAACGGACTAGCGCAACGTACAATGAGCAGTTCTTC. It encodes CASKRTSATYNEQFF.

The table lists this clone with a few counts. The sample contains more than one DNA sequence encoding this CDR3. CDR3 in DNA: TGTGCCAGCAGCTTGGGAGGGATGAACACTGAAGCTTTCTTT. Its protein product is CASSLGGMNTEAFF. This rearrangement joins TRBV7-9 to TRBJ1-1; D call uncertain. CDR1 SEHNR and CDR2 FQNEAQ come from the germline V gene (reference sequence). The length of the CDR3 is 14 residues. V was trimmed by 3 bases and J by 0 bases, leaving 8 bases between them.

The chain is built from TRBV7-9 and TRBJ2-3, with a weak D call TRBD2 (6 bases). The CDR3 is 14 residues long. Germline V gene lookup returns CDR1 SEHNR and CDR2 FQNEAQ (reference sequence). The germline V and J ends were trimmed by 7 bases and 8 bases, with 19 bases remaining between them. The chain's CDR3 is CASTPRNGEVTQYF. CDR3 DNA sequence: TGTGCCAGCACGCCGCGGAACGGGGAGGTTACGCAGTATTTT.

This rearrangement joins TRBV11-1 to TRBJ1-1; unclear D gene. V lost 2 bases, J lost 4 bases, and 11 bases lay in between. This CDR3 region has 14 residues. In germline, CDR1 is SGHAT, CDR2 FQDESV (reference sequence). The chain's CDR3 is CASSLTDTGTEAFF. CDR3 nucleotides: TGTGCCAGCAGCTTAACTGATACGGGCACTGAAGCTTTCTTT.